This T cell receptor (beta chain) was retrieved from a study of T cell responses to AZD1222 COVID-19 vaccine. TCRdb's table, derived via immunoSEQ multiplex PCR, lists solely in-frame clones and lacks some. The profile shows 120,000 or so clones, around 88% of them singletons. The CDR3 runs 16 residues. CDR1 is SGHTA and CDR2 is FQGNSA in the germline V gene. The ends were cut back, 5 bases at V and 8 bases at J, with 23 bases in the middle. For this clone: Its antigen is undetermined.

Regarding the study as a whole: No day 14 peak samples; only post-peak repertoires were characterized. Among AZD1222 vaccinees, only 5 or 6 were seropositive at baseline. Clonal diversity was possibly underestimated, and white British individuals and females predominated among donors.

The sample consisted of peripheral blood, taken on day 0 of MenACWY control vaccination. This sequence joins TRBV7-2 and TRBJ2-3; D possibly corresponds to TRBD2 (7 bases). The TCR sequence derives from an adult in good health. The CDR3 is CASSPPRGGGRGTQYF. CDR3 nucleotide sequence: TGTGCCAGCAGCCCACCGAGAGGAGGGGGGAGGGGTACGCAGTATTTT.